One and the same sample provided the 23 T cell receptor beta chains below, sequenced in a study of PD-1 blockade in mismatch repair-deficient tumors. Sequencing used immunoSEQ multiplex PCR; TCRdb keeps in-frame clones, though not all of them. The sample records 35,000 to 40,000 clones, 79% being singletons. The material was peripheral blood, obtained 4 weeks after starting pembrolizumab. The receptors shown here come from an adult with mismatch repair-deficient cancer.

CDR3 DNA sequence: TGTGCCAGCAGCTTAAGTTTTTCACAGGGAGTCGAGCAGTACTTC. Encoded protein: CASSLSFSQGVEQYF. The chain recombines TRBV13 with TRBJ2-7, with D perhaps matching TRBD1 (6 bases). The CDR3 is made up of 15 amino acids. V was trimmed by 2 bases and J by 6 bases, leaving 17 bases between them. Germline-derived CDR1 and CDR2 are PRHDT and FYEKMQ (reference sequence).

The rearrangement uses TRBV28 and TRBJ1-2; D possibly corresponds to TRBD1 (6 bases). Trimming removed 5 bases at V and 0 bases at J, with 16 bases between. The CDR3 is 16 amino acids. Germline-derived CDR1 and CDR2 are MDHEN and SYDVKM. The DNA for the CDR3 is TGTGCCAGCAGTGTTGTGGGGGGCAAAACTAACTATGGCTACACCTTC. Protein sequence: CASSVVGGKTNYGYTF.

This chain connects TRBV2 to TRBJ1-2; TRBD1 agrees at 12 bases. The CDR3 spans 15 residues. V shed 5 bases and J 7 bases; nucleotides not matched to a gene: 8. From germline, CDR1 is SNHLY and CDR2 FYNNEI. DNA for the CDR3: TGTGCCAGCAGTAATAGGGGGACAGGGGGCTCTGGCTACACCTTC. It yields the protein CASSNRGTGGSGYTF.

The rearrangement links TRBV19 to TRBJ1-2, with no clear D. The V and J ends lost 3 bases and 3 bases respectively, with 14 bases between them. The germline V gene has CDR1 LNHDA and CDR2 SQIVND (reference sequence). This CDR3 has 15 residues. CDR3: CASSMRDPAHYGYTF. Here the CDR3 DNA reads TGTGCCAGTAGTATGCGGGATCCCGCCCACTATGGCTACACCTTC. Variable domain in full (rest from reference TRBV19 and TRBJ1-2): DGGITQSPKYLFRKEGQNVTLSCEQNLNHDAMYWYRQDPGQGLRLIYYSQIVNDFQKGDIAEGYSVSREKKESFPLTVTSAQKNPTAFYLCASSMRDPAHYGYTFGSGTRLTVV.

This clone was observed a single time. This sequence joins TRBV6-1 and TRBJ2-2, with 7 positions matching TRBD1. V lost 6 bases and J lost 6; bases outside the gene matches: 4. The length of the CDR3 is 13 residues. Germline V gene lookup returns CDR1 MNHNS and CDR2 SASEGT. The CDR3 DNA sequence: TGTGCCAGCAGAACAACAGGGGCCGGGGAGCTGTTTTTT. Protein: CASRTTGAGELFF.

The chain joins TRBV30 to TRBJ2-4, with TRBD1 identical over 8 bases. Germline V lookup: CDR1 GTSNPN, CDR2 SVGIG (reference sequence). The CDR3 is 16 residues long. Trimming cost V 1 base and J 1 base; bases outside gene matches: 6. CDR3 sequence: CAWSGGQGMAKNIQYF. The CDR3 DNA reads as TGTGCCTGGAGTGGCGGACAGGGAATGGCCAAAAACATTCAGTACTTC.

The V gene is TRBV6-5, the J gene TRBJ2-2, with D unclear. The CDR3 length is 16 residues. Trimming took off 2 bases at V and 4 bases at J, with 14 bases between the two ends. Germline CDR1 is MNHEY and CDR2 is SVGAGI. As DNA, the CDR3 is TGTGCCAGCAGTTACGCAGTATTACACCCCACCGGGGAGCTGTTTTTT. Residues: CASSYAVLHPTGELFF.

This chain links TRBV19 with TRBJ2-7; a possible D gene is TRBD2 (7 bases). In germline, CDR1 is LNHDA, CDR2 SQIVND (reference sequence). V was pared by 5 bases and J by 1 base, with 18 bases between. CDR3 length: 16 amino acids. CDR3 bases: TGTGCCAGTAGTCCAGGGGAGGGAGTGGGTTCCTACGAGCAGTACTTC. Translation gives CASSPGEGVGSYEQYF. Based on the CDR3 plus reference TRBV19 and TRBJ2-7, the full variable domain is DGGITQSPKYLFRKEGQNVTLSCEQNLNHDAMYWYRQDPGQGLRLIYYSQIVNDFQKGDIAEGYSVSREKKESFPLTVTSAQKNPTAFYLCASSPGEGVGSYEQYFGPGTRLTVT.

The rearrangement uses TRBV11-3 and TRBJ2-7; D is possibly TRBD1 (6 bases). V gave up 1 base and J gave up 4 bases, with 14 bases separating them. This CDR3 comprises 15 residues. Germline CDR1 SGHNT, CDR2 YENEEA. CDR3 protein: CASSLAPSQGYEQYF. Here the CDR3 DNA reads TGTGCCAGCAGCTTAGCTCCGTCGCAGGGGTACGAGCAGTACTTC.

This chain joins TRBV30 and TRBJ2-7, with a weak D call TRBD2 (5 bases). Trimming took 2 bases from V and 7 from J, leaving 21 bases between them. Germline V gene lookup returns CDR1 GTSNPN and CDR2 SVGIG (reference sequence). The CDR3 has 15 amino acids. CDR3 coding DNA: TGTGCCTGGAGTTTAAGTCTGGAGCTACGAGGGGAGCAGTACTTC. This gives the protein CAWSLSLELRGEQYF. The variable domain in full, with the rest retrieved from reference TRBV30 and TRBJ2-7, is SQTIHQWPATLVQPVGSPLSLECTVEGTSNPNLYWYRQAAGRGLQLLFYSVGIGQISSEVPQNLSASRPQDRQFILSSKKLLLSDSGFYLCAWSLSLELRGEQYFGPGTRLTVT.

The CDR3 here is CASRWAGETQYF. The CDR3 bases are TGTGCCAGCCGATGGGCGGGAGAGACCCAGTACTTC. The chain has TRBV28 and TRBJ2-5; TRBD2 is a possible D gene (5 bases). Germline values: CDR1 MDHEN, CDR2 SYDVKM. The ends were cut back, 8 bases at V and 4 bases at J, with 11 bases in the middle. This CDR3 has 12 residues.

The chain employs TRBV2 and TRBJ1-5, with D hard to call. This CDR3 contains 14 residues. The germline CDR1 and CDR2 sequences are SNHLY and FYNNEI. V dropped 2 bases and J dropped 7 bases, with 12 bases sitting between them. CDR3 nucleotides: TGTGCCAGCAGTGAAAGAGGTGGGTTCCAGCCCCAGCATTTT. Translation: CASSERGGFQPQHF.

V gene TRBV14 combines with J gene TRBJ2-3; D may be TRBD2 (5 bases). Per germline, CDR1 SGHDN and CDR2 FVKESK. The CDR3 runs to 13 residues. Deletions cut 0 bases from V and 4 bases from J, with 5 bases between. CDR3 sequence (DNA): TGTGCCAGCAGCCAAGAACTAGCAGATACGCAGTATTTT. Its translation is CASSQELADTQYF.

The V and J genes are TRBV28 and TRBJ2-7; TRBD1 might be the D (5 bases). CDR3 length equals 11 residues. In germline, CDR1 is MDHEN, CDR2 SYDVKM. The V and J ends lost 7 bases and 6 bases respectively, with 10 bases between them. CDR3 bases: TGTGCCAGCAATCAGGGCCTCGAGCAGTACTTC. This encodes CASNQGLEQYF.

V usage is TRBV6-5 and J usage is TRBJ1-5; D possibly corresponds to TRBD1 (6 bases). Germline V CDR1 and CDR2: MNHEY, SVGAGI. The CDR3 has 13 amino acids. V shed 5 bases and J shed 1 base, with 6 bases lying between them. CDR3 coding DNA: TGTGCCAGCAGTCAGGGGAGCAATCAGCCCCAGCATTTT. This gives the protein CASSQGSNQPQHF.

This chain uses TRBV28 with TRBJ1-2, with 10 bases that match TRBD1. Germline CDR1 is MDHEN and CDR2 is SYDVKM. The CDR3 is made up of 14 amino acids. Trimming took 6 bases from V and 7 from J; bases not matched to a gene: 8. CDR3 nucleotides: TGTGCCAGCAGAAATCCGGGACAGGGGTCTGGCTACACCTTC. Its translation is CASRNPGQGSGYTF.

The chain couples TRBV5-1 to TRBJ2-1, with 11 bases matching TRBD2. Germline trimming cut 4 bases from V and 8 bases from J; bases unmatched to any gene: 8. Germline loops: CDR1 SGHRS, CDR2 YFSETQ. The CDR3 spans 15 residues. CDR3: CASSVLAGAGHEQFF. The CDR3 nucleotides are TGCGCCAGCAGCGTACTAGCGGGAGCGGGGCATGAGCAGTTCTTC. The variable domain in full, with the rest retrieved from reference TRBV5-1 and TRBJ2-1, is KAGVTQTPRYLIKTRGQQVTLSCSPISGHRSVSWYQQTPGQGLQFLFEYFSETQRNKGNFPGRFSGRQFSNSRSEMNVSTLELGDSALYLCASSVLAGAGHEQFFGPGTRLTVL.

The count of this clone is one. The chain is built from TRBV11-2 and TRBJ2-7, with a weak D call TRBD2 (6 bases). V lost 1 base and J lost 0, with 10 bases in between. The CDR3 loop spans 15 amino acids. Germline V gene sequence: CDR1 SGHAT, CDR2 FQNNGV. CDR3 coding DNA: TGTGCCAGCAGCTTAGTGGCGCGGGACTCCTACGAGCAGTACTTC. It is translated as CASSLVARDSYEQYF. Filled out from reference TRBV11-2 and TRBJ2-7, the complete variable domain reads EAGVAQSPRYKIIEKRQSVAFWCNPISGHATLYWYQQILGQGPKLLIQFQNNGVVDDSQLPKDRFSAERLKGVDSTLKIQPAKLEDSAVYLCASSLVARDSYEQYFGPGTRLTVT.

This sequence joins TRBV11-3 and TRBJ2-7; D call uncertain. Germline V gene lookup returns CDR1 SGHNT and CDR2 YENEEA. The CDR3 sequence is 11 residues long. V was trimmed by 4 bases and J by 0 bases, leaving 1 base between them. The CDR3 sequence: CASSSSYEQYF. CDR3 bases: TGTGCCAGCAGCTCCTCCTACGAGCAGTACTTC.

The rearrangement links TRBV19 to TRBJ2-1; no reliable D call. The CDR3 has 13 amino acids. In germline, CDR1 is LNHDA, CDR2 SQIVND (reference sequence). V dropped 0 bases and J dropped 4 bases, with 4 bases sitting between them. CDR3 sequence reads: CASSIEGYNEQFF. CDR3 sequence (DNA): TGTGCCAGTAGTATAGAAGGGTACAATGAGCAGTTCTTC.

This clone was observed a few times. The CDR3: CASSLRDIRESAQHF. The CDR3 nucleotides read TGTGCCAGCAGTCTCCGGGACATCCGAGAATCAGCCCAGCATTTT. The chain combines TRBV6-6 with TRBJ1-5; weak D call: TRBD1 (6 bases). There are 15 residues in the CDR3. The V end was cut by 5 bases, the J end by 11 bases, with 22 bases between. The germline CDR1 and CDR2 sequences are MNHNY and SVGAGI (reference sequence).

The chain couples TRBV5-1 to TRBJ1-1; no definite D call. The V end lost 1 base, the J end lost 4 bases, and 11 bases lay between the germline ends. This CDR3 spans 14 amino acids. From germline, CDR1 is SGHRS and CDR2 YFSETQ. The CDR3 here is CASSLPDRGTEAFF. CDR3 coding DNA: TGCGCCAGCAGCTTGCCGGACCGAGGCACTGAAGCTTTCTTT. Full variable domain (missing parts from reference TRBV5-1 and TRBJ1-1): KAGVTQTPRYLIKTRGQQVTLSCSPISGHRSVSWYQQTPGQGLQFLFEYFSETQRNKGNFPGRFSGRQFSNSRSEMNVSTLELGDSALYLCASSLPDRGTEAFFGQGTRLTVV.

The chain joins TRBV28 to TRBJ2-5; 11 nucleotides agree with TRBD2. Per germline, CDR1 MDHEN and CDR2 SYDVKM. This CDR3 has 18 residues. The V gene end was trimmed by 5 bases and the J gene end by 5 bases; junction bases not matched to a gene: 16. In DNA, the CDR3 is TGTGCCAGCAGTCCCAAGCCCTTTACTAGCGGGAGTTATGAGACCCAGTACTTC. Translated: CASSPKPFTSGSYETQYF. The full variable domain, with the rest looked up from reference TRBV28 and TRBJ2-5, is DVKVTQSSRYLVKRTGEKVFLECVQDMDHENMFWYRQDPGLGLRLIYFSYDVKMKEKGDIPEGYSVSREKKERFSLILESASTNQTSMYLCASSPKPFTSGSYETQYFGPGTRLLVL.